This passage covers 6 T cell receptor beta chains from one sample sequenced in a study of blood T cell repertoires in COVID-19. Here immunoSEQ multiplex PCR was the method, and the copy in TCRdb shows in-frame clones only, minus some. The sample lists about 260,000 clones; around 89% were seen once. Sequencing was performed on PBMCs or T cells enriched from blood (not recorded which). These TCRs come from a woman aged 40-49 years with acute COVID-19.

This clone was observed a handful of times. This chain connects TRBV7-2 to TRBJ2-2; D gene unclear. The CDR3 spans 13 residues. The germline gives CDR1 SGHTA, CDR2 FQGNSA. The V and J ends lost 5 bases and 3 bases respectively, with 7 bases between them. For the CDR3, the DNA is TGTGCCAGCAGCCCCCAGGACACCGGGGAGCTGTTTTTT. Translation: CASSPQDTGELFF.

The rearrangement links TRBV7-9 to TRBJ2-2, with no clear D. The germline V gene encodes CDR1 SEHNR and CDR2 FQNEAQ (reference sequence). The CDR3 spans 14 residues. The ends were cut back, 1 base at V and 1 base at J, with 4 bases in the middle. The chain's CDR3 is CASSLGGNTGELFF. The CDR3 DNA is TGTGCCAGCAGCTTAGGAGGGAACACCGGGGAGCTGTTTTTT.

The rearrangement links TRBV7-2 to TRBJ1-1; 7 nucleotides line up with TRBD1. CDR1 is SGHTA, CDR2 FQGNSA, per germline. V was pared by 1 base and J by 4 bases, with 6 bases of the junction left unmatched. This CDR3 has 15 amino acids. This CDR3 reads CASSLVTGTITEAFF. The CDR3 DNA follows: TGTGCCAGCAGCTTAGTGACAGGGACGATCACTGAAGCTTTCTTT.

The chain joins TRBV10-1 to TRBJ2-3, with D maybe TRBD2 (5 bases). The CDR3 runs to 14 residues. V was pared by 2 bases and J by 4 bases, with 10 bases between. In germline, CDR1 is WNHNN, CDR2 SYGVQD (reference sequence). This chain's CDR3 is CASSERDSPDTQYF. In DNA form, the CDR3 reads TGCGCCAGCAGTGAGCGGGATAGCCCAGATACGCAGTATTTT.

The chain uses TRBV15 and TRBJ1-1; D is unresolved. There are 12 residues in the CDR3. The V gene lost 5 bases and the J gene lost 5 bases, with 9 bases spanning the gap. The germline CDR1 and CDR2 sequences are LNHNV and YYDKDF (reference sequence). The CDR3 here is CATSEGGTEAFF. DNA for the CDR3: TGTGCCACCAGCGAGGGAGGAACTGAAGCTTTCTTT.

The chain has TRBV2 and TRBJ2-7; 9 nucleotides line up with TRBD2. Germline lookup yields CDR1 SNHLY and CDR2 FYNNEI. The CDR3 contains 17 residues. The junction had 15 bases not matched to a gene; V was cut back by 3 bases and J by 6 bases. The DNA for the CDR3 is TGTGCCAGCAGTGAGCCGAAAGGAGGCCTAGCGGGAAGCGAGCAGTACTTC. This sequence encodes CASSEPKGGLAGSEQYF.